The T cell receptor beta chain under discussion was sequenced for a study of CD4 T cells in relation to SARS-CoV-2 and coronaviruses. The study, taken as a whole, reports: The assay detects memory recall responses, not culture-primed primary responses. Crossreactivity was assessed only for spike protein, not other viral proteins. Crossreactive clones expanded significantly less to SARS-CoV-2 than monoreactive clones.

V gave up 0 bases and J gave up 5 bases, with 8 bases separating them. CDR1 is SGHRS and CDR2 is YFSETQ in the germline V gene. This CDR3 contains 13 residues. Assay used: immunoSEQ multiplex PCR; TCRdb lists only in-frame clones, some missing. This sample carries under 50,000 clones, around nine tenths of them seen once, and the ten largest clones take less than 10%. As concerns this clone: What it binds is not known. Other DNA sequences in this sample translate to the same CDR3.

The TCR sequence derives from an adult with COVID-19. The chain links TRBV5-1 to TRBJ2-5, with a tentative D call TRBD2 (6 bases). Sequenced sample: memory CD4+ T cells from PBMCs. Here the CDR3 reads CASSLGAGETQYF. Here the CDR3 DNA reads TGCGCCAGCAGCTTGGGGGCGGGGGAGACCCAGTACTTC.